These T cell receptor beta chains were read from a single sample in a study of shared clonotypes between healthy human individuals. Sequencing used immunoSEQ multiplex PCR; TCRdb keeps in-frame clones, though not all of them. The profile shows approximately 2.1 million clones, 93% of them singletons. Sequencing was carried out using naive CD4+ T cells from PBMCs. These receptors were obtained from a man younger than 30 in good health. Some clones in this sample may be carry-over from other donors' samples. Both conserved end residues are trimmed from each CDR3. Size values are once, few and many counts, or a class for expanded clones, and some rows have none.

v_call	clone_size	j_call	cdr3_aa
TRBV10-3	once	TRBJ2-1	AISESGPDYNEQF
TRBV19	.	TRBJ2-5	ASSGGGVSFSIKY
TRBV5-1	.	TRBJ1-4	ASSRGQSLGEKLF
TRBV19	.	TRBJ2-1	ASRSGTQADEQF
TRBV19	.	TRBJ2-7	ASSMVPRQAPNYEQY
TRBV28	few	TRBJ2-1	ASSLSSYNEQF
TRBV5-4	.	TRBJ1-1	ASSLAAGRPTTEAF
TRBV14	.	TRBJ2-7	ASSQDTRGQY
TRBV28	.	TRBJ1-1	ASSHGGNTEAF
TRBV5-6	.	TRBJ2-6	ASLLRGANVLT
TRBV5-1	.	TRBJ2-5	ASSLVGGETQY